The clone carrying this T cell receptor (beta chain) has a single count. The sample is drawn from a study of T cells in Graves' hyperthyroidism and ophthalmopathy. Study overall: Peripheral blood sampling occurred at initial diagnosis, before any treatment.

RNA transcripts yielded amplified TCR beta CDR3 regions. The HTBI primer set drove a first-round RT-PCR of the TCR CDR3. TCRdb used MiXCR to reprocess the multiplex PCR reads, holding one entry per CDR3 protein. The sample shows around 620,000 distinct CDR3 sequences, approximately 15% of them seen only once. Among ophthalmopathy patients, the Clinical Activity Score reached at least 3, the NOSPECS grade reached at least 4, and duration remained under 3 months. Exclusion criteria comprised uncontrolled infection, other autoimmune disease, pregnancy or lactation. Diagnostic assessment was based on clinical symptoms, serum thyroxine and TRAb, thyroid ultrasound and orbital computed tomography. The CDR3 has 21 amino acids. V lost 8 bases and J lost 1; bases outside the gene matches: 27. The germline gives CDR1 MDHEN, CDR2 SYDVKM.

The chain is built from TRBV28 and TRBJ2-3, with 7 bases identical to TRBD2. This receptor was identified in a woman aged 18 to 35 with Graves' ophthalmopathy. The sample was blood. CDR3 amino acids: CASSPLLVGGRGNGGTDTQYF. CDR3 coding DNA: TGTGCCAGCTCACCTCTCCTAGTAGGCGGGAGAGGGAATGGAGGCACAGATACGCAGTATTTT.